The 32 T cell receptor beta chains listed next were all sequenced from one sample in a study of T cell repertoires in cytomegalovirus infection. MiXCR, applied by TCRdb to the reads, yields one record per CDR3 protein. The table records around 100,000 distinct CDR3 sequences, 16% of them present only once. The sequencing sample was made of PBMCs. These receptors all come from a human donor in good health (CMV status not recorded). Some clones in this sample may be carry-over from other donors' samples.

This clonotype was detected a few times. The rearrangement joins TRBV20-1 to TRBJ2-3, with D tentatively TRBD1 or TRBD2 (5 bases each). Looked up from germline, CDR1 is DFQATT and CDR2 is SNEGSKA (reference sequence). The CDR3 is 17 amino acids. With 0 bases removed from V and 1 base from J, the gap between germline ends came to 17 bases. The CDR3 coding sequence is TGCAGTGCTAGAGACGCCGTTGGGGGTCATGGCACAGATACGCAGTATTTT. Encoded protein: CSARDAVGGHGTDTQYF.

This clonotype was seen repeatedly, ten times or more. The chain uses TRBV7-2 and TRBJ2-5, with 10 bases aligning to TRBD2. The CDR3 totals 17 residues. The V and J ends lost 1 base and 7 bases, in that order; junction bases with no gene match: 12. CDR1 and CDR2 from the germline V gene are SGHTA and FQGNSA. Written as DNA, the CDR3 is TGTGCCAGCAGCTTAGACCAGCGGGGGGGGCCTGGGGGGACCCAGTACTTC. It translates to CASSLDQRGGPGGTQYF. Filled out from reference TRBV7-2 and TRBJ2-5, the complete variable domain reads GAGVSQSPSNKVTEKGKDVELRCDPISGHTALYWYRQSLGQGLEFLIYFQGNSAPDKSGLPSDRFSAERTGGSVSTLTIQRTQQEDSAVYLCASSLDQRGGPGGTQYFGPGTRLLVL.

This clonotype has at least ten counts. J is TRBJ2-1 and V is TRBV7-2; 13 nucleotides match TRBD2. CDR3 length: 16 amino acids. With V trimmed by 5 bases and J by 6 bases, 7 bases remained unmatched. Germline V lookup: CDR1 SGHTA, CDR2 FQGNSA. For the CDR3, the DNA is TGTGCCAGCAGCCCCAGCGGACTAGCGGGGGCCAATGAGCAGTTCTTC. Its protein product is CASSPSGLAGANEQFF. The variable domain in full, completed from reference TRBV7-2 and TRBJ2-1, reads GAGVSQSPSNKVTEKGKDVELRCDPISGHTALYWYRQSLGQGLEFLIYFQGNSAPDKSGLPSDRFSAERTGGSVSTLTIQRTQQEDSAVYLCASSPSGLAGANEQFFGPGTRLTVL.

This clonotype was counted many times. The chain has TRBV11-2 and TRBJ2-3; D unresolved. Between the trimmed V and J ends, which lost 2 bases and 12 bases, there was a span of 21 bases. This CDR3 region has 15 residues. CDR1 is SGHAT and CDR2 is FQNNGV in the germline V gene. The CDR3 DNA reads as TGTGCCAGCAGCTTAACTCTAGGTACCCGAGGCAGTCAGTATTTT. It encodes CASSLTLGTRGSQYF.

This clonotype was observed a handful of times. The CDR3 DNA follows: TGTGCCAGTAAAGCGGGGTCGCTTTGGGATGAGCAGTTCTTC. Its translation is CASKAGSLWDEQFF. The chain uses TRBV19 and TRBJ2-1; 7 nucleotides line up with TRBD2. Germline trimming cut 7 bases from V and 8 bases from J; bases unmatched to any gene: 11. Germline-derived CDR1 and CDR2 are LNHDA and SQIVND (reference sequence). The CDR3 runs to 14 residues.

Details on this clonotype: Relative to the germline gene, one junction end is altered; a read error may explain this. This chain links TRBV5-1 with TRBJ2-5, with TRBD2 as a possible D gene (5 bases). CDR3 size: 11 residues. In germline, CDR1 is SGHRS, CDR2 YFSETQ. CDR3 loop: CASSEGEAQYF. CDR3 DNA sequence: TGCGCCAGCAGTGAGGGAGAGGCCCAGTACTTC.

In this sample, this clonotype turned up many times. The chain employs TRBV7-2 and TRBJ2-3; 7 nucleotides agree with TRBD2. The CDR3 runs to 15 residues. The V gene's germline CDR1 is SGHTA and CDR2 FQGNSA. J was trimmed by 5 bases and V by 3 bases; bases with no gene match: 8. CDR3 nucleotides: TGTGCCAGCAGCTTCCAGCGGGGAGGGATAGATACGCAGTATTTT. Protein product: CASSFQRGGIDTQYF.

The chain employs TRBV28 and TRBJ1-4; TRBD1 aligns across 8 bases. The CDR3 contains 14 residues. J was trimmed by 10 bases and V by 10 bases; bases with no gene match: 14. Germline V gene sequence: CDR1 MDHEN, CDR2 SYDVKM. CDR3 nucleotide sequence: TGTGCCACCCTCGAGAGGACAGGGCTACGAAAACTGTTTTTT. Its translation is CATLERTGLRKLFF.

This clonotype was seen only a few times. J is TRBJ2-4 and V is TRBV2; 8 bases are a match to TRBD1. This CDR3 spans 15 amino acids. The V segment lost 4 bases and the J segment 6 bases; nucleotides outside the gene matches: 8. Germline assignment: CDR1 SNHLY and CDR2 FYNNEI. CDR3: CASSAGTGAGNIQYF. CDR3 bases: TGTGCCAGCAGTGCAGGGACAGGTGCCGGAAACATTCAGTACTTC. Using reference TRBV2 and TRBJ2-4 for the parts outside the CDR3, the full variable domain is EPEVTQTPSHQVTQMGQEVILRCVPISNHLYFYWYRQILGQKVEFLVSFYNNEISEKSEIFDDQFSVERPDGSNFTLKIRSTKLEDSAMYFCASSAGTGAGNIQYFGAGTRLSVL.

This clonotype was seen repeatedly, ten times or more. This chain links TRBV7-2 with TRBJ1-2; TRBD1 is a possible D gene (5 bases). The ends were cut back, 5 bases at V and 6 bases at J, with 13 bases in the middle. The germline V gene has CDR1 SGHTA and CDR2 FQGNSA. The CDR3 totals 13 residues. The CDR3 bases are TGTGCCAGCAGCGTCCAACAGGCTCATGGCTACACCTTC. It translates to CASSVQQAHGYTF.

V usage is TRBV20-1 and J usage is TRBJ2-2; 9 bases align to TRBD2. Trimming cost V 6 bases and J 5 bases; bases outside gene matches: 4. The CDR3 totals 13 residues. CDR1 and CDR2 from the germline V gene are DFQATT and SNEGSKA (reference sequence). The CDR3 protein is CSAAGGPTGELFF. The CDR3 DNA reads TGCAGTGCAGCGGGGGGACCTACCGGGGAGCTGTTTTTT.

In its sample, this clonotype was seen many times. The rearrangement links TRBV7-2 to TRBJ1-1, with 7 bases fitting TRBD1. This CDR3 has 15 amino acids. The V segment lost 3 bases and the J segment 1 base; nucleotides outside the gene matches: 5. Per the germline V gene, CDR1 is SGHTA and CDR2 is FQGNSA. The CDR3 protein is CASSFGDRQNTEAFF. As DNA, the CDR3 is TGTGCCAGCAGCTTTGGGGACAGACAGAACACTGAAGCTTTCTTT.

This clonotype was seen a few times. The chain recombines TRBV6-6 with TRBJ1-2; D remains unclear. CDR3 length: 12 residues. Trimming removed 2 bases from V and 8 bases from J, with 9 bases in between. Germline CDR1 reads MNHNY; CDR2 reads SVGAGI (reference sequence). The CDR3 coding sequence is TGTGCCAGCAGTTACGGGCGTGAAGGCTACACCTTC. It specifies CASSYGREGYTF.

This clonotype was counted ten times or more. The genes are TRBV28 and TRBJ2-5, with 7 bases matching TRBD1. V shed 2 bases and J 2 bases; nucleotides not matched to a gene: 8. This CDR3 has 16 residues. The germline V gene encodes CDR1 MDHEN and CDR2 SYDVKM. CDR3 protein: CASSLGKGAKQETQYF. CDR3 nucleotides: TGTGCCAGCAGTTTAGGAAAGGGGGCGAAACAAGAGACCCAGTACTTC.

This clonotype was seen ten or more times. The J gene is TRBJ2-2, the V gene TRBV7-3, with D possibly matching TRBD2 (6 bases). The CDR3 spans 16 residues. V gave up 1 base and J gave up 0 bases, with 9 bases separating them. In germline, CDR1 is SGHTA, CDR2 FQGTGA. The CDR3: CASSLNGGANTGELFF. The DNA for the CDR3 is TGTGCCAGCAGCTTAAACGGCGGGGCGAACACCGGGGAGCTGTTTTTT.

In this sample, this clonotype is medium-sized. The rearrangement links TRBV7-2 to TRBJ2-7, with TRBD2 identical over 8 bases. CDR1 is SGHTA, CDR2 FQGNSA, per germline. Trimming took 2 bases from V and 1 from J; bases not matched to a gene: 4. The CDR3 contains 15 residues. The CDR3 spells CASSLRASGSYEQYF. The CDR3 coding sequence is TGTGCCAGCAGCTTACGGGCTAGCGGGTCCTACGAGCAGTACTTC.

The sample holds a few counts of this clonotype. The CDR3 loop is CASSLGPLGPQHF. In nucleotides, the CDR3 is TGTGCCAGCAGTTTGGGCCCCCTAGGACCCCAGCATTTT. The rearrangement links TRBV28 to TRBJ1-5; no clear D gene. The CDR3 has 13 residues. V gave up 3 bases and J gave up 10 bases, with 13 bases separating them. CDR1 and CDR2 from the germline V gene are MDHEN and SYDVKM.

Comments on this clonotype: One end of the junction varies from germline; a read error may be responsible. The chain carries TRBV12-3 or TRBV12-4 and TRBJ2-1; 8 bases map to TRBD2. The CDR3 is 11 amino acids. This CDR3 reads CASRLAGEQFF. As DNA, the CDR3 is TGTGCCAGCAGGTTAGCGGGGGAGCAGTTCTTC.

A few counts support this clonotype. CDR3 region: CSVPRTGTLTEAFF. In DNA, the CDR3 is TGCAGCGTTCCTCGGACAGGGACCCTCACTGAAGCTTTCTTT. The V call is TRBV29-1, the J call TRBJ1-1; the match to TRBD1 covers 8 bases. V shed 5 bases and J 4 bases; nucleotides not matched to a gene: 9. CDR1 is SQVTM, CDR2 ANQGSEA, per germline. The CDR3 covers 14 residues.

The rearrangement joins TRBV10-3 to TRBJ1-1; no definite D call. Germline-derived CDR1 and CDR2 are ENHRY and SYGVKD. Trimming stripped 8 bases from V and 3 bases from J, with 22 bases between. The CDR3 is 16 residues long. DNA for the CDR3: TGTGCCATCGGCGAACCCCGGGCCCCTTTATACACTGAAGCTTTCTTT. It is translated as CAIGEPRAPLYTEAFF.

In its sample, this clonotype was seen a few times. The chain is built from TRBV6-6 and TRBJ1-1; 9 nucleotides agree with TRBD1. The CDR3 extends over 13 amino acids. The germline V gene has CDR1 MNHNY and CDR2 SVGAGI (reference sequence). V gave up 6 bases and J gave up 6 bases; unmatched junction bases: 5. The CDR3 loop reads CASRFRDRAEAFF. The CDR3 bases are TGTGCCAGCAGGTTCCGGGACAGGGCTGAAGCTTTCTTT.

This clonotype was observed at least ten times. V is TRBV7-2 and J is TRBJ1-2, with D tentatively TRBD1 (5 bases). This CDR3 region has 14 residues. Germline CDR1 is SGHTA and CDR2 is FQGNSA. Trimming left V 6 bases short and J 6 bases short, with 17 bases between. The CDR3 DNA reads as TGTGCCAGCAGTCCCGGGACTTCTCGAAATGGCTACACCTTC. It translates to CASSPGTSRNGYTF.

This clonotype was counted a few times. CDR3 coding DNA: TGCGCCAGCAGCCAAGATATGGAGACCCAGTACTTC. It encodes CASSQDMETQYF. V usage is TRBV4-1 and J usage is TRBJ2-5; D is unclear. V shed 0 bases and J shed 5 bases, with 4 bases lying between them. CDR3 length: 12 amino acids. Germline CDR1 MGHRA, CDR2 YSYEKL.

This clonotype was counted between two and nine times. This chain links TRBV19 with TRBJ2-6; TRBD1 or TRBD2 may be the D gene (5 bases each). The ends were cut back, 5 bases at V and 1 base at J, with 6 bases in the middle. This CDR3 is built from 14 residues. Germline loops: CDR1 LNHDA, CDR2 SQIVND (reference sequence). As DNA, the CDR3 is TGTGCCAGTAGTGGGGGATCTGGGGCCAACGTCCTGACTTTC. Protein product: CASSGGSGANVLTF.

J is TRBJ2-7 and V is TRBV6-1, with D perhaps TRBD1 (5 bases). The germline CDR1 and CDR2 sequences are MNHNS and SASEGT. V dropped 6 bases and J dropped 3 bases, with 9 bases sitting between them. This CDR3 contains 12 residues. This CDR3 is CASRKQVYEQYF. The CDR3, as DNA: TGTGCCAGCAGAAAACAGGTCTACGAGCAGTACTTC.

This chain joins TRBV25-1 and TRBJ1-4; perhaps TRBD1 as D (6 bases). The germline CDR1 and CDR2 sequences are MGHDK and SYGVNS. Trimming stripped 7 bases from V and 6 bases from J, with 12 bases between. The CDR3 has 13 amino acids. The CDR3 nucleotides read TGTGCCAGCAACTTCCCAGGGGATGAAAAACTGTTTTTT. This sequence encodes CASNFPGDEKLFF.

The chain links TRBV12-3 or TRBV12-4 to TRBJ2-1; D gene uncertain. The CDR3 length is 14 residues. Trimming removed 7 bases at V and 6 bases at J, with 16 bases between. CDR3 amino acids: CASNLASGGNEQFF. The CDR3 DNA follows: TGTGCCAGCAATTTGGCCAGTGGCGGCAATGAGCAGTTCTTC.

This clonotype was observed a few times. The chain has TRBV7-9 and TRBJ2-5; 7 nucleotides agree with TRBD2. The germline V gene has CDR1 SEHNR and CDR2 FQNEAQ (reference sequence). The CDR3 consists of 14 residues. V was pared by 3 bases and J by 5 bases, with 6 bases of the junction left unmatched. The CDR3 protein is CASSLERGWETQYF. Written as DNA, the CDR3 is TGTGCCAGCAGCTTGGAGCGGGGATGGGAGACCCAGTACTTC.

On this clonotype itself: This may come from a read error, since a much larger clone is one base off. The genes are TRBV7-3 and TRBJ2-1; no clear D. The CDR3 is 12 residues long. The V gene's germline CDR1 is SGHTA and CDR2 FQGTGA. CDR3 sequence: CDSSLLGDEQFF. The CDR3 region has the DNA TGTGACAGCAGCCTACTTGGCGATGAGCAGTTCTTC.

This clonotype was seen a few times. The CDR3 loop reads CATSRDDGTDTQYF. The DNA for the CDR3 is TGTGCCACCAGCAGGGACGATGGCACAGATACGCAGTATTTT. The rearrangement joins TRBV15 to TRBJ2-3; D remains ambiguous. Germline lookup yields CDR1 LNHNV and CDR2 YYDKDF (reference sequence). V gave up 3 bases and J gave up 1 base, with 8 bases separating them. CDR3 size: 14 residues.

The rearrangement links TRBV20-1 to TRBJ2-7; possibly TRBD1 for D (6 bases). Germline V gene lookup returns CDR1 DFQATT and CDR2 SNEGSKA (reference sequence). CDR3 length equals 17 residues. The ends were cut back, 6 bases at V and 1 base at J, with 25 bases in the middle. The CDR3 loop is CSASHRRPQGASYEQYF. The CDR3 coding sequence is TGCAGTGCGAGTCACAGGCGACCACAGGGTGCATCCTACGAGCAGTACTTC.

This clonotype was seen more than once but under ten times. The chain links TRBV29-1 to TRBJ1-1; TRBD1 agrees at 7 bases. CDR3 length: 13 residues. Looked up from germline, CDR1 is SQVTM and CDR2 is ANQGSEA. The V gene end was trimmed by 2 bases and the J gene end by 8 bases; junction bases not matched to a gene: 8. CDR3 nucleotide sequence: TGCAGCGTTGAAAAGGGGGCACTCTTAGAAGCTTTCTTT. This sequence encodes CSVEKGALLEAFF. Filled out from reference TRBV29-1 and TRBJ1-1, the complete variable domain reads SAVISQKPSRDICQRGTSLTIQCQVDSQVTMMFWYRQQPGQSLTLIATANQGSEATYESGFVIDKFPISRPNLTFSTLTVSNMSPEDSSIYLCSVEKGALLEAFFGQGTRLTVV.